The entry below describes one TCR beta chain. Other DNA sequences in the same sample also yield this CDR3. This sample stems from a study of blood T cell repertoires in COVID-19. For the study at large: COVID-19 samples from acute and convalescent phases originated in the United States, Italy and Spain. PBMCs, B-cell-depleted T cells, or T cells were the source of the cDNA or gDNA that made up the material.

In the study's own analysis: It was from reference gene primer amplification that nucleated cell counts were estimated. The protocol was immunoSEQ multiplex PCR, while the TCRdb copy is restricted to in-frame clones and leaves out a portion. V and J calls and clone size come straight from that table; D and trimming were deduced from the DNA. The table lists 210,000 or so clones, approximately 81% of them singletons. CDR3 length equals 13 residues. The ends were cut back, 2 bases at V and 4 bases at J, with 9 bases in the middle. Germline lookup yields CDR1 MNHNS and CDR2 SASEGT. The V and J genes are TRBV6-1 and TRBJ2-7; D ambiguous. The clonotype was recovered from a human donor in a cohort sampled during active COVID-19. Sequencing was performed on peripheral blood. CDR3 coding DNA: TGTGCCAGCAGTGAAAATAGTTCGTACGAGCAGTACGTC. Amino acids: CASSENSSYEQYV.